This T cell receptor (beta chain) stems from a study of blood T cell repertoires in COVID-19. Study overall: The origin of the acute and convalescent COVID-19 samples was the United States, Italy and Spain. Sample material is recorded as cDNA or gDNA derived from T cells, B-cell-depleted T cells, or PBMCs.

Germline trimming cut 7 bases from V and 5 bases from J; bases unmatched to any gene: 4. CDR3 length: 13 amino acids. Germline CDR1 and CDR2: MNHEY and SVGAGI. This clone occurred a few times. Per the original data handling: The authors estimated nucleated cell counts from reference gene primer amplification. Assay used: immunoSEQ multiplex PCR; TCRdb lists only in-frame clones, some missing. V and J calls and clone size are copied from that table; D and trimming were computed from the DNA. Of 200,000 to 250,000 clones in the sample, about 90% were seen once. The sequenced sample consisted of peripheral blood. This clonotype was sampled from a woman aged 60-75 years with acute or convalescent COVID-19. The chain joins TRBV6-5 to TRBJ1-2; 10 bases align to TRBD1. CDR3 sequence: CASTKDRGYGYTF. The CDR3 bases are TGTGCCAGCACTAAGGACAGGGGGTATGGCTACACCTTC.